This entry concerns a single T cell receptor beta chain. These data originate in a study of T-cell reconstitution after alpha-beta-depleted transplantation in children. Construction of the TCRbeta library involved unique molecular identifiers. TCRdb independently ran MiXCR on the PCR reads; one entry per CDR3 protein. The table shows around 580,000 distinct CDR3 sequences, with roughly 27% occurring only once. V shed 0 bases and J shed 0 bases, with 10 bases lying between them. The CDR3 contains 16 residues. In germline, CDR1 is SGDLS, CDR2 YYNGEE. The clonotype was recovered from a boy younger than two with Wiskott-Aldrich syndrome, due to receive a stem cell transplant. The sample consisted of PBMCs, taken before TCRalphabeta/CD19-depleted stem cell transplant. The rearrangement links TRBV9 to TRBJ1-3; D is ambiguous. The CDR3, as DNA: TGTGCCAGCAGCGTAGGAACAGCACACTCTGGAAACACCATATATTTT. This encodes CASSVGTAHSGNTIYF.